This is a list of T cell receptor beta chains from one sample in a study of cytomegalovirus exposure and HLA in healthy donors. Here immunoSEQ multiplex PCR was the method, and the copy in TCRdb shows in-frame clones only, minus some. The data show about 120,000 clones, with around 81% seen just once and 2% to 2.5% held by the top ten. Sequenced: PBMCs. These receptors all come from a woman aged 40 to 55 in good health and CMV-seronegative. The CDR3 runs from the conserved cysteine through the conserved F or W. D genes are given only for firm matches. Not every row has a clone size; where given, it reads once, few, many or a size class.

TRBV7-3	NA	16	TRBD1	TRBJ1-1	TGTGCCAGCAGCTTCGATGCTCTGACAGGGGAAACTGAAGCTTTCTTT	CASSFDALTGETEAFF
TRBV12-2	NA	13	NA	TRBJ1-5	TGTGCAAACGGACAGAATAGCAATCAGCCCCAGCATTTT	CANGQNSNQPQHF
TRBV6-5	few	13	NA	TRBJ1-5	TGTGCCAGCAGTGAAAATGCGAATCAGCCCCAGCATTTT	CASSENANQPQHF
TRBV5-1	NA	13	NA	TRBJ1-2	TGCGCCAGCAGCTCGACAGGAATGAATGGCTACACCTTC	CASSSTGMNGYTF
TRBV5-4	NA	15	NA	TRBJ1-4	TGTGCCAGCAGCCCAGCAAGGGGCGCGGCTGAAAAACTGTTTTTT	CASSPARGAAEKLFF
TRBV4-1	once	15	NA	TRBJ2-3	TGCGCCAGCAGCTTTACTGGGGGGAGAACAGATACGCAGTATTTT	CASSFTGGRTDTQYF
TRBV19	NA	15	TRBD1	TRBJ1-5	TGTGCCAGTAGTAACCGGGACAGGGATAATCAGCCCCAGCATTTT	CASSNRDRDNQPQHF
TRBV4-1	NA	14	NA	TRBJ2-1	TGCGCCAGCTCCCGCCCACTGGGCCACAATGAGCAGTTCTTC	CASSRPLGHNEQFF
TRBV28	NA	15	NA	TRBJ2-7	TGTGCCAGCAGTTTCCGCGGAGGGAGCTCCTACGAGCAGTACTTC	CASSFRGGSSYEQYF
TRBV19	few	14	TRBD1	TRBJ1-2	TGTGCCACGCTAAGGACAGGCCTCCAGAGGGGCTACACCTTC	CATLRTGLQRGYTF
TRBV27	NA	15	TRBD1	TRBJ1-2	TGTGCCAGCACCGGGACAGGGGCTATTGGTTATGGCTACACCTTC	CASTGTGAIGYGYTF
TRBV18	NA	16	NA	TRBJ1-4	TGTGCCAGCTCACCACTACGAGGCGCAACTAATGAAAAACTGTTTTTT	CASSPLRGATNEKLFF
TRBV5-8	NA	15	NA	TRBJ1-6	TGTGCCAGCAGCCCTGGGGGGGGCTTTAATTCACCCCTCCACTTT	CASSPGGGFNSPLHF
TRBV5-5	NA	13	NA	TRBJ1-6	TGTGCCAGCAGCTTACTCGTGAATTCACCCCTCCACTTT	CASSLLVNSPLHF
TRBV6-1	NA	11	NA	TRBJ2-1	TGTGCCAGCAGTGCACCGGGACTGGCTTTCTTC	CASSAPGLAFF
TRBV18	NA	14	TRBD1	TRBJ1-5	TGTGCCAGCTCACCGGGACAGGGTAGTCAGCCCCAGCATTTT	CASSPGQGSQPQHF
TRBV2	NA	15	TRBD1	TRBJ2-7	TGTGCCAGCAGTGACCTGGGACAGAGGTCCTACGAGCAGTACTTC	CASSDLGQRSYEQYF
TRBV11-2	NA	15	NA	TRBJ1-1	TGTGCCAGCAGCCCCCAACGGTGGGCCACCACTGAAGCTTTCTTT	CASSPQRWATTEAFF
TRBV2	NA	18	NA	TRBJ2-3	TGTGCCAGCAGTGAAGCGCGTGGGGGCAACCCCTTCACAGATACGCAGTATTTT	CASSEARGGNPFTDTQYF
TRBV28	once	17	NA	TRBJ1-3	TGTGCCAGCAGTCTGTCAGGGACATGGGTCTCTGGAAACACCATATATTTT	CASSLSGTWVSGNTIYF
TRBV28	NA	16	TRBD2	TRBJ2-3	TGTGCCAGCAGTCGTCGGACTAGCGGGTTCACAGATACGCAGTATTTT	CASSRRTSGFTDTQYF
TRBV7-9	NA	14	TRBD2	TRBJ2-1	TGTGCCAGCAGCTTCAGGACTAGCGACAATGAGCAGTTCTTC	CASSFRTSDNEQFF
TRBV28	NA	16	TRBD1	TRBJ2-7	TGTGCCAGCAGTTCTTACCGGGACAGTGACACCTACGAGCAGTACTTC	CASSSYRDSDTYEQYF
TRBV7-9	NA	16	NA	TRBJ1-1	TGTGCCAGCAGCCCTAGGGCCGGGGACATGAACACTGAAGCTTTCTTT	CASSPRAGDMNTEAFF
TRBV5-1	few	15	NA	TRBJ2-7	TGCGCCAGCGCAATAACCGGGAGAACCGACTACGAGCAGTACTTC	CASAITGRTDYEQYF
TRBV10-1	few	13	NA	TRBJ1-1	TGCGCCAGCAGTGACCAGGACTACACTGAAGCTTTCTTT	CASSDQDYTEAFF